The T cell receptor beta chain under discussion was sequenced for a study of blood T cell repertoires in COVID-19. Turning to the study itself: Material from acute and convalescent COVID-19 was sourced from the United States, Italy and Spain. Sample material is recorded as cDNA or gDNA derived from T cells, B-cell-depleted T cells, or PBMCs.

Original data processing: The assay estimated nucleated cells by amplifying reference gene primers. Sequenced by immunoSEQ multiplex PCR; TCRdb stores in-frame clones only, minus some. That table supplies the V and J calls and clone size; D and trimming were determined from the DNA. In the table there are some 130,000 clones, roughly 86% of which are singletons. This CDR3 has 17 amino acids. V was trimmed by 10 bases and J by 3 bases, leaving 26 bases between them. In germline, CDR1 is ENHRY, CDR2 SYGVKD. V is TRBV10-3 and J is TRBJ2-3, with a possible D match to TRBD2 (6 bases). The source of this sequence is a human donor in a cohort sampled during active COVID-19. Specimen: peripheral blood. CDR3: CATAAGKGGVTTDTQYF. In DNA, the CDR3 is TGTGCCACGGCGGCGGGGAAAGGTGGGGTTACAACAGATACGCAGTATTTT.